This T cell receptor beta chain was obtained from a study of T cell changes during pregnancy in multiple sclerosis. Clones were sequenced by immunoSEQ multiplex PCR, and TCRdb holds only the in-frame ones, with some missing. The sample yields around 92,000 clones, 94% seen once. This clone was seen a single time. This specimen consisted of peripheral blood, obtained in the third trimester of pregnancy. This TCR came from a female donor with multiple sclerosis, enrolled in a pregnancy study.

CDR3: CASRDHLAVQDTQYF. CDR3 DNA sequence: TGCGCCAGCCGCGACCATCTAGCAGTTCAAGATACGCAGTATTTT. The chain uses TRBV4-1 and TRBJ2-3; maybe TRBD2 (5 bases). V lost 8 bases to trimming and J lost 5 bases, with 20 bases between them. CDR1 MGHRA and CDR2 YSYEKL come from the germline V gene. The CDR3 is made up of 15 amino acids.